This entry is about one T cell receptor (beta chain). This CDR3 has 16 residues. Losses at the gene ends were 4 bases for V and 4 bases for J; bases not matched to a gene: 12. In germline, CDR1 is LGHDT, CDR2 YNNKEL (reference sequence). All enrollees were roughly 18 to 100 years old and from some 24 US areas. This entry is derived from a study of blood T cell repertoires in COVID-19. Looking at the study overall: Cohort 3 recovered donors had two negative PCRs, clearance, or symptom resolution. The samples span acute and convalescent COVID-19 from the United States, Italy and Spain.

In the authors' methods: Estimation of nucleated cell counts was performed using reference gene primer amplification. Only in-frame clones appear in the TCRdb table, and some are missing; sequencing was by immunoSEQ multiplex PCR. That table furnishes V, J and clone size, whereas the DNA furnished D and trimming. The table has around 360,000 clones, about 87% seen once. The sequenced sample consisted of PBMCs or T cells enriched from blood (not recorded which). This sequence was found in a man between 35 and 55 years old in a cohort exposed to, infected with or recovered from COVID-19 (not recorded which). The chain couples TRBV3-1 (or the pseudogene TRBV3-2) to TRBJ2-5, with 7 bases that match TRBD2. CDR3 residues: CASSLQRAGAIETQYF. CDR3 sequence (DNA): TGTGCCAGCAGCCTACAGCGCGCGGGAGCCATAGAGACCCAGTACTTC.